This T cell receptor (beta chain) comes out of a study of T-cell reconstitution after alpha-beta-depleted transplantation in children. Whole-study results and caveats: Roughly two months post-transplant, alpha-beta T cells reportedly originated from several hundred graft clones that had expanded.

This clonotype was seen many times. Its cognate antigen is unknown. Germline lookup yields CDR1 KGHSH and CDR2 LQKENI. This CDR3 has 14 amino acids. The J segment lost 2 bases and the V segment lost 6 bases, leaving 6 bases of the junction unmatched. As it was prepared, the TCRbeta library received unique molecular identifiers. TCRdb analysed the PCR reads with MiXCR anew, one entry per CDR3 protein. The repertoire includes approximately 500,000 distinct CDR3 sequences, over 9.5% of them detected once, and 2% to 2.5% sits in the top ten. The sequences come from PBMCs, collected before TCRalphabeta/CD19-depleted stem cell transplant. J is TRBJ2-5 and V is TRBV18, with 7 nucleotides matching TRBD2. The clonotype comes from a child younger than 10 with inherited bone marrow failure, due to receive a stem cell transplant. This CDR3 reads CASSTVSGQETQYF. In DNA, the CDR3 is TGTGCCAGCTCCACGGTTAGCGGGCAAGAGACCCAGTACTTC.